In this sample, the clone carrying this TCR beta chain turned up a few times. The source of the sample is a study of blood T cell repertoires in COVID-19. Study context: Samples of COVID-19 (acute and convalescent) were obtained from the United States, Italy and Spain. T cells, B-cell-depleted T cells, or PBMCs supplied cDNA or gDNA.

J lost 10 bases, V lost 2 bases, and 3 bases had no gene match. Per the germline V gene, CDR1 is MNHNY and CDR2 is SVGAGI (reference sequence). The CDR3 spans 12 residues. Original data processing: Amplified reference gene primers provided the basis for estimating nucleated cell counts. Generated by immunoSEQ multiplex PCR, the TCRdb table keeps only in-frame clones and is missing some. That table is the source of V, J and clone size, and D and trimming were worked out from the DNA. The table shows more than 70,000 clones, with roughly 80% occurring only once. The specimen sequenced was peripheral blood. The chain joins TRBV6-6 to TRBJ1-1; 8 nucleotides align to TRBD1. The sequence was collected from a woman over 75 with active or convalescent COVID-19. The CDR3 DNA is TGTGCCAGCAGTTACCAAGGACAGGGAGCTTTCTTT. Its translation is CASSYQGQGAFF.